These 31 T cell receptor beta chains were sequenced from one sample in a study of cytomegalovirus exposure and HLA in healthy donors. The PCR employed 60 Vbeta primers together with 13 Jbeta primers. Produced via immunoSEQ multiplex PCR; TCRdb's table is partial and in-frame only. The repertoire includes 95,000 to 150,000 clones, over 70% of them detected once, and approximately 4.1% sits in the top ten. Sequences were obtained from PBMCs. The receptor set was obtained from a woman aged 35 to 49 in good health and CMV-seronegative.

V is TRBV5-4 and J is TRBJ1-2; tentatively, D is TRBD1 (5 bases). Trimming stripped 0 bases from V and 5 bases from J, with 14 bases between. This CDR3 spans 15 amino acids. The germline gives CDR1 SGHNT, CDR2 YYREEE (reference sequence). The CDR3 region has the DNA TGTGCCAGCAGCTTGGGCGGAGGGGAGGGGTATGGCTACACCTTC. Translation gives CASSLGGGEGYGYTF.

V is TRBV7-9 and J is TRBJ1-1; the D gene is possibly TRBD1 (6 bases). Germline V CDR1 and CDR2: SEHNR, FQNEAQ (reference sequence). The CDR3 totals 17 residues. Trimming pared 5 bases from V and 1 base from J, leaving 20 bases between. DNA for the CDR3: TGTGCCAGCAGCCCGGGGGGGGCCCATCGACCGAACACTGAAGCTTTCTTT. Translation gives CASSPGGAHRPNTEAFF.

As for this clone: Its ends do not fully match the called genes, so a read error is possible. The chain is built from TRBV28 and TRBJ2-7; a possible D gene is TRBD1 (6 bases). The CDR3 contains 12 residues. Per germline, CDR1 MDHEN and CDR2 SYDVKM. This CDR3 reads CAGSKQGYEQYF. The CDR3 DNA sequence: TGTGCCGGCAGCAAACAGGGCTACGAGCAGTACTTC.

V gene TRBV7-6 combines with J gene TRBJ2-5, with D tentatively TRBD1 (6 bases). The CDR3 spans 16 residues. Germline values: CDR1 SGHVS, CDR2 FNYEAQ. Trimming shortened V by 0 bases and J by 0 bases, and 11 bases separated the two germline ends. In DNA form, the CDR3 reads TGTGCCAGCAGCTTAGCGCAGGGGAACCACCAAGAGACCCAGTACTTC. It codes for CASSLAQGNHQETQYF.

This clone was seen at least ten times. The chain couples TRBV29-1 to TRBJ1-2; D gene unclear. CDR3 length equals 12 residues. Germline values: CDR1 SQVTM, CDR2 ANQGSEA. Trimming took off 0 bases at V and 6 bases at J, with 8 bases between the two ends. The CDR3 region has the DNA TGCAGCGTTGAAGATAACAGCCATGGCTACACCTTC. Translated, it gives CSVEDNSHGYTF. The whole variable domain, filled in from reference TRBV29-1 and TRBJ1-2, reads SAVISQKPSRDICQRGTSLTIQCQVDSQVTMMFWYRQQPGQSLTLIATANQGSEATYESGFVIDKFPISRPNLTFSTLTVSNMSPEDSSIYLCSVEDNSHGYTFGSGTRLTVV.

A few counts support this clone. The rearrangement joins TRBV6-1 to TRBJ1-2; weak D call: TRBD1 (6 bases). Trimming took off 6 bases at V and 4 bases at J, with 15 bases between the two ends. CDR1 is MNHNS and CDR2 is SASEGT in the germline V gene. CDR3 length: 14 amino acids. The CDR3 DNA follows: TGTGCCAGCAGATTTACAGGGATGATCTATGGCTACACCTTC. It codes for CASRFTGMIYGYTF.

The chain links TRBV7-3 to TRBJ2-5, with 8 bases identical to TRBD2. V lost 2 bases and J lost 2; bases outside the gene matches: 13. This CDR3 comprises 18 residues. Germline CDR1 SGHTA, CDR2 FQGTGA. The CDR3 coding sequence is TGTGCCAGCAGCTTATCCCACACTAGCGGAGAAACTCAAGAGACCCAGTACTTC. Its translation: CASSLSHTSGETQETQYF.

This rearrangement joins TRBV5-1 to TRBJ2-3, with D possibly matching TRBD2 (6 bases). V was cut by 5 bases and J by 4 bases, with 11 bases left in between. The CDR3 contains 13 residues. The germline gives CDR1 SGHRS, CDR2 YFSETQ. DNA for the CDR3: TGCGCCAGCAGACCGGAGGGAGCAGATACGCAGTATTTT. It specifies CASRPEGADTQYF.

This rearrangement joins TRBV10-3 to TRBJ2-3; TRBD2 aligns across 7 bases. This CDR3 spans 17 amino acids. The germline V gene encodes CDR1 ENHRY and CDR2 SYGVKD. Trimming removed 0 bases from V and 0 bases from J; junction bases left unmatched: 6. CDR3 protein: CAISESRTGGSTDTQYF. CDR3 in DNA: TGTGCCATCAGTGAGTCCCGTACGGGGGGTAGCACAGATACGCAGTATTTT.

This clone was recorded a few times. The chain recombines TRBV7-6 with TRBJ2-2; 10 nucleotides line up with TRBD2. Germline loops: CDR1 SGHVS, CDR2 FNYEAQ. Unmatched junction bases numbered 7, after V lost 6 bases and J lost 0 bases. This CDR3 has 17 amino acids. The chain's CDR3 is CASRPTSGDTNTGELFF. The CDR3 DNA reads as TGTGCCAGCAGGCCAACTAGCGGGGACACGAACACCGGGGAGCTGTTTTTT.

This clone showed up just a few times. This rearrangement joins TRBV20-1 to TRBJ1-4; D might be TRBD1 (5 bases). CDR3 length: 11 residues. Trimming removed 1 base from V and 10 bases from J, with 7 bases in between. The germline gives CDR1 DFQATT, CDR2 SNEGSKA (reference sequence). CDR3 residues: CSARVQGKLFF. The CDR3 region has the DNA TGCAGTGCTAGAGTGCAGGGAAAACTGTTTTTT.

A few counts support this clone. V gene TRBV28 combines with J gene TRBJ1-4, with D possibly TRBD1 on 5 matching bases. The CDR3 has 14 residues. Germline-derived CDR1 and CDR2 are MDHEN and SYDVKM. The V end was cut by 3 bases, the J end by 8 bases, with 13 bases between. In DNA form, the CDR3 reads TGTGCCAGCAGTTTGGGGCCAGGGCTGGAAAAACTGTTTTTT. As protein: CASSLGPGLEKLFF. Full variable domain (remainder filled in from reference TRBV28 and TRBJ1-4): DVKVTQSSRYLVKRTGEKVFLECVQDMDHENMFWYRQDPGLGLRLIYFSYDVKMKEKGDIPEGYSVSREKKERFSLILESASTNQTSMYLCASSLGPGLEKLFFGSGTQLSVL.

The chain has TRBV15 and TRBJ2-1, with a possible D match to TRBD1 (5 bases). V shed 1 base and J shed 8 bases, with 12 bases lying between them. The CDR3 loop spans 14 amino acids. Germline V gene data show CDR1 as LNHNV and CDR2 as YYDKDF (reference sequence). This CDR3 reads CATSRGQGPDEQFF. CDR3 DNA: TGTGCCACCAGCAGAGGTCAGGGTCCCGATGAGCAGTTCTTC.

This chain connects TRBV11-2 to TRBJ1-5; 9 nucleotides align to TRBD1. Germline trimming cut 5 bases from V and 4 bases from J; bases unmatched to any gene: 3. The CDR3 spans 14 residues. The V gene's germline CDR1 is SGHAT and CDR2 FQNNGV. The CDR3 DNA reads TGTGCCAGCAGCCCGACAGGGGGTAATCAGCCCCAGCATTTT. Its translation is CASSPTGGNQPQHF.

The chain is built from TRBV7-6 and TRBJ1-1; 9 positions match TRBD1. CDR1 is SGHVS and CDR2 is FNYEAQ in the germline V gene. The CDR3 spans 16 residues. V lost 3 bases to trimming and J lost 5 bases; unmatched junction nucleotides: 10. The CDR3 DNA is TGTGCCAGCAGCTTGGGACAGGGTAGAATTGGAACTGAAGCTTTCTTT. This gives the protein CASSLGQGRIGTEAFF.

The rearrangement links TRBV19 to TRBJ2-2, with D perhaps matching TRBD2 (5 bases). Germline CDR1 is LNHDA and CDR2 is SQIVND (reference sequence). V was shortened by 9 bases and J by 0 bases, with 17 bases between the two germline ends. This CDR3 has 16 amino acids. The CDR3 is CASSGIYFANTGELFF. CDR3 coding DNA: TGTGCCAGCTCCGGGATATACTTCGCGAACACCGGGGAGCTGTTTTTT. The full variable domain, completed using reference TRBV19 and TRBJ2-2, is DGGITQSPKYLFRKEGQNVTLSCEQNLNHDAMYWYRQDPGQGLRLIYYSQIVNDFQKGDIAEGYSVSREKKESFPLTVTSAQKNPTAFYLCASSGIYFANTGELFFGEGSRLTVL.

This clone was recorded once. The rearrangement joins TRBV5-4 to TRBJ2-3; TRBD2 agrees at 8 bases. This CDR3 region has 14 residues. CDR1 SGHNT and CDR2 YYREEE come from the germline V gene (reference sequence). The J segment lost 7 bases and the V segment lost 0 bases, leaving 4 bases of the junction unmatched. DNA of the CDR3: TGTGCCAGCAGCTTGGCGGGGGGGCGGAATACGCAGTATTTT. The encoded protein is CASSLAGGRNTQYF.

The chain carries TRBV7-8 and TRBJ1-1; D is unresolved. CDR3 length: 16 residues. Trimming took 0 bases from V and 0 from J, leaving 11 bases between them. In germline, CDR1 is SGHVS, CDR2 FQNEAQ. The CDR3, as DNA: TGTGCCAGCAGCTTAGCTTATTTCAGGCTGAACACTGAAGCTTTCTTT. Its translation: CASSLAYFRLNTEAFF.

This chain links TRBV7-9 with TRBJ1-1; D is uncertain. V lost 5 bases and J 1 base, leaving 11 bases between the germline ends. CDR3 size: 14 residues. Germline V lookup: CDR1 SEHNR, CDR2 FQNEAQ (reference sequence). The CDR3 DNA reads TGTGCCAGCAGCCCGTGGTCAGGGAACACTGAAGCTTTCTTT. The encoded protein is CASSPWSGNTEAFF.

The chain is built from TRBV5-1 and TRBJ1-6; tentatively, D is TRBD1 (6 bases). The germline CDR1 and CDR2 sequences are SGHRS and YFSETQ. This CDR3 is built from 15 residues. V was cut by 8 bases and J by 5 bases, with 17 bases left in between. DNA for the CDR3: TGCGCCAGTCGGGAGGCGAGGGGGGATAATTCACCCCTCCACTTT. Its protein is CASREARGDNSPLHF.

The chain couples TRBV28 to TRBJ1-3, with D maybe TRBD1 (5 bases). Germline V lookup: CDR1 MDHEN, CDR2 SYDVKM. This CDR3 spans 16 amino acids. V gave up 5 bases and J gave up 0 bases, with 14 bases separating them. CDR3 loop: CASSTTGHVSGNTIYF. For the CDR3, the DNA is TGTGCCAGCAGTACAACTGGACATGTCTCTGGAAACACCATATATTTT. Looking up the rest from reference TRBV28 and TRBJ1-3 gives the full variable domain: DVKVTQSSRYLVKRTGEKVFLECVQDMDHENMFWYRQDPGLGLRLIYFSYDVKMKEKGDIPEGYSVSREKKERFSLILESASTNQTSMYLCASSTTGHVSGNTIYFGEGSWLTVV.

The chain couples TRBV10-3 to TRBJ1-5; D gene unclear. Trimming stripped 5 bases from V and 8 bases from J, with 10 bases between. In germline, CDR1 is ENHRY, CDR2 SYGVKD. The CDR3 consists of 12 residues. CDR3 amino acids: CAISSSVKPQHF. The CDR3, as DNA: TGTGCCATCAGTTCAAGCGTTAAGCCCCAGCATTTT.

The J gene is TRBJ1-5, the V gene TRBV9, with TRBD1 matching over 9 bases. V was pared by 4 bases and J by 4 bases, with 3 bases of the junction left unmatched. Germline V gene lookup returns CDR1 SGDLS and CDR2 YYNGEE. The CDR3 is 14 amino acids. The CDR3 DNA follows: TGTGCCAGCAGCCCGGGACAGGGAAATCAGCCCCAGCATTTT. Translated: CASSPGQGNQPQHF.

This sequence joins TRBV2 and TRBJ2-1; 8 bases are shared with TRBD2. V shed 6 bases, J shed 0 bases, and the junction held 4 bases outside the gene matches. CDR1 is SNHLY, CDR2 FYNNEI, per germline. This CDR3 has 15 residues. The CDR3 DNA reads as TGTGCCAGCAGCCTTCTAGCGGGCTCCTACAATGAGCAGTTCTTC. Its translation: CASSLLAGSYNEQFF.

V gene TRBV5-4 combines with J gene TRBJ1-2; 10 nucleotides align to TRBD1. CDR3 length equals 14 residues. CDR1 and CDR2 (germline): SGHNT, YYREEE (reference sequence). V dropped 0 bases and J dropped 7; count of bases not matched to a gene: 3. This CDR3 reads CASSLARTGGGYTF. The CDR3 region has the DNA TGTGCCAGCAGCTTGGCGCGGACAGGGGGTGGCTACACCTTC.

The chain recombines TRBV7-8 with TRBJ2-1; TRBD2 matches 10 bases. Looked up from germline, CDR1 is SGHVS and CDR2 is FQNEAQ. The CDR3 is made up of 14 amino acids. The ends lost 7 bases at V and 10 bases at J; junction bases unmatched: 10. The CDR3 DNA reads TGTGCCAGCAAGCGGGAGGGCCCCTCGTCAGAGCAGTTCTTC. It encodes CASKREGPSSEQFF.

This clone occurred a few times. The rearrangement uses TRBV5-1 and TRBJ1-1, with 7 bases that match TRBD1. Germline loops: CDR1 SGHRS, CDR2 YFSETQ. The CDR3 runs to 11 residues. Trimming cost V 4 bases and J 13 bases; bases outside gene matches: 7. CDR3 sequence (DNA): TGCGCCAGCAGCAATGGCAGGACAGGTTTCTTT. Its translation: CASSNGRTGFF. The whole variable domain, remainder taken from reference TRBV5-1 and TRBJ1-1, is KAGVTQTPRYLIKTRGQQVTLSCSPISGHRSVSWYQQTPGQGLQFLFEYFSETQRNKGNFPGRFSGRQFSNSRSEMNVSTLELGDSALYLCASSNGRTGFFGQGTRLTVV.

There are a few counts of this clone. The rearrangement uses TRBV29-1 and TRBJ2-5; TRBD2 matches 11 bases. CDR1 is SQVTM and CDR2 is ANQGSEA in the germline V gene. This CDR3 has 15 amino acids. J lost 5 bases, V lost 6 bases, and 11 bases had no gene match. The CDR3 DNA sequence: TGCAGCGTGGGGGTTGGACTAGCGGGTGGTGAGACCCAGTACTTC. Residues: CSVGVGLAGGETQYF.

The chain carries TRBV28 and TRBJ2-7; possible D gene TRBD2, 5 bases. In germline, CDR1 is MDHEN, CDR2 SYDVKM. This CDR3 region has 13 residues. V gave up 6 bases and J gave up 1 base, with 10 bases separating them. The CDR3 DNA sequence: TGTGCCAGCAGGGGGAGCCCGTCCTACGAGCAGTACTTC. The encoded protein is CASRGSPSYEQYF.

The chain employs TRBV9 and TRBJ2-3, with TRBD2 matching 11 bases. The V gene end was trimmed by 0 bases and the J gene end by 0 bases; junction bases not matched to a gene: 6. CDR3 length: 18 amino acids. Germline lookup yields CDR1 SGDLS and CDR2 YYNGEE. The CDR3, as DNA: TGTGCCAGCAGCGTAGGGGCCTTAGCGGGGGGGAGCACAGATACGCAGTATTTT. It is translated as CASSVGALAGGSTDTQYF.

Written as DNA, the CDR3 is TGTGCCAGCAGCCATTCTCCCGGGACAGGGGGCTCTGGAAACACCATATATTTT. Protein: CASSHSPGTGGSGNTIYF. The rearrangement uses TRBV25-1 and TRBJ1-3; 11 nucleotides agree with TRBD1. The V gene's germline CDR1 is MGHDK and CDR2 SYGVNS. The CDR3 extends over 18 amino acids. V shed 6 bases and J 0 bases; nucleotides not matched to a gene: 10. Variable domain in full (rest from reference TRBV25-1 and TRBJ1-3): EADIYQTPRYLVIGTGKKITLECSQTMGHDKMYWYQQDPGMELHLIHYSYGVNSTEKGDLSSESTVSRIRTEHFPLTLESARPSHTSQYLCASSHSPGTGGSGNTIYFGEGSWLTVV.